These 2 T cell receptor beta chains came from one sample sequenced in a study of post-analysis software for immune sequencing data (dated by TCRdb to between 2014 and 2016). The investigation overall reported the following: Significantly higher frequencies in patients than in controls were found for a few TRBV segments, including TRBV5-6, TRBV5-1 and TRBV20-1.

Receptor amplification or capture employed PCR. Reads for this sample came from an Illumina HiSeq 2500. To reduce PCR and sequencing biases, unique molecular identifiers were built into the TCR beta cDNA libraries. TCRdb's own reprocessing of the public reads used fastp at Q25 and MiXCR and kept productive beta chains. For every CDR3 protein sequence, its rows merge into one entry that carries the most common genes and DNA. The sample profile shows approximately 630,000 distinct CDR3 sequences; 55% to 60% of them were found once. The ten largest account for roughly 10% of the sample. Which antigens these TCRs recognize remains unknown. Sequenced sample: blood. These TCRs come from a girl aged 2-10 years with multiple sclerosis.

The chain combines TRBV9 with TRBJ2-4, with D hard to call. V was clipped by 4 bases and J by 8 bases, with 13 bases between them. Germline V lookup: CDR1 SGDLS, CDR2 YYNGEE. CDR3 size: 13 residues. CDR3 amino acids: CASSFGEADIQYF. CDR3 nucleotides: TGTGCCAGCAGCTTCGGCGAAGCCGACATTCAGTACTTC.

This clonotype was found many times. CDR3 bases: TGTGCCAGCAGCTTAGGGTGGGGACAGGGCTACAATGAGCAGTTCTTC. Encoded protein: CASSLGWGQGYNEQFF. The rearrangement joins TRBV11-2 to TRBJ2-1, with 9 bases that match TRBD1. The V gene's germline CDR1 is SGHAT and CDR2 FQNNGV. The CDR3 has 16 residues. The junction had 4 bases not matched to a gene; V was cut back by 1 base and J by 3 bases.